The 5 T cell receptor beta chains in this list originate from one sample, sequenced in a study of T cells after yellow fever vaccination. TCRdb used MiXCR to reprocess the 5' RACE reads, holding one entry per CDR3 protein. The top ten clones hold roughly a sixth of a sample with approximately 300,000 distinct CDR3 sequences, roughly 7% of them seen once. The sequencing used PBMCs, collected more than 40 days after the first yellow fever vaccination. All receptors come from a man aged 18 to 29 who received the YFV17D yellow fever vaccine.

The CDR3 DNA sequence: TGCAGTGCTCCCCGTCCATCTAGCGGCCGGAACATTCAGTACTTC. Amino acids: CSAPRPSSGRNIQYF. This sequence joins TRBV20-1 and TRBJ2-4; TRBD2 matches at 7 bases. Losses at the gene ends were 5 bases for V and 7 bases for J; bases not matched to a gene: 14. CDR1 and CDR2 from the germline V gene are DFQATT and SNEGSKA (reference sequence). The length of the CDR3 is 15 residues.

This clonotype was counted only a few times. The chain carries TRBV5-1 and TRBJ2-1; the match to TRBD1 covers 7 bases. This CDR3 comprises 15 residues. J gave up 5 bases and V 4 bases, and 9 bases lay outside the gene matches. Germline CDR1 and CDR2: SGHRS and YFSETQ. The CDR3 bases are TGCGCCAGCAGCCGAACGACAGGGATAAACAATGAGCAGTTCTTC. It codes for CASSRTTGINNEQFF. Filled out from reference TRBV5-1 and TRBJ2-1, the complete variable domain reads KAGVTQTPRYLIKTRGQQVTLSCSPISGHRSVSWYQQTPGQGLQFLFEYFSETQRNKGNFPGRFSGRQFSNSRSEMNVSTLELGDSALYLCASSRTTGINNEQFFGPGTRLTVL.

This clonotype was seen a handful of times. V usage is TRBV15 and J usage is TRBJ2-5; 10 bases line up with TRBD2. Germline V lookup: CDR1 LNHNV, CDR2 YYDKDF (reference sequence). This CDR3 contains 18 residues. Trimming took 0 bases from V and 5 from J; bases not matched to a gene: 12. The CDR3 region has the DNA TGTGCCACCAGCAGAGATGTAGCGGGGGGCACCCTGTCTGAGACCCAGTACTTC. Its protein product is CATSRDVAGGTLSETQYF.

CDR3 nucleotides: TGCAGTGCTATCAGGGGCAATCAGCCCCAGCATTTT. Its translation: CSAIRGNQPQHF. The rearrangement links TRBV20-1 to TRBJ1-5; D perhaps matches TRBD1 (5 bases). Germline CDR1 is DFQATT and CDR2 is SNEGSKA (reference sequence). V was pared by 4 bases and J by 2 bases, with 6 bases between. The CDR3 runs 12 residues.

The sample holds a few counts of this clonotype. The V call is TRBV20-1, the J call TRBJ1-5; D gene unclear. CDR3 length: 13 residues. V shed 3 bases and J shed 4 bases, with 10 bases lying between them. The V gene's germline CDR1 is DFQATT and CDR2 SNEGSKA (reference sequence). The CDR3 DNA sequence: TGCAGTGCTAGCATTCTCGGGAATCAGCCCCAGCATTTT. Translated, it gives CSASILGNQPQHF.